Detailed here is one TCR beta chain. The data derive from a study of blood T cell repertoires in COVID-19. Germline values: CDR1 SGHDT, CDR2 YYEEEE. Trimming removed 3 bases from V and 4 bases from J, with 15 bases in between. CDR3 length: 15 amino acids. Study processing details: Amplification of reference gene primers was used by the study to estimate nucleated cell counts. Method: immunoSEQ multiplex PCR; TCRdb's copy keeps in-frame clones and lacks some. Clone size and the V and J calls come from that table; the DNA yielded D and trimming. The table has roughly 160,000 clones, approximately 83% seen once.

The V and J genes are TRBV5-6 and TRBJ2-3, with D possibly TRBD2 on 7 matching bases. Sample: peripheral blood. The sequence derives from a woman aged 60-75 years with acute or convalescent COVID-19. CDR3 residues: CASSWGGLSADTQYF. The CDR3, as DNA: TGTGCCAGCAGCTGGGGGGGCCTGAGCGCAGATACGCAGTATTTT.